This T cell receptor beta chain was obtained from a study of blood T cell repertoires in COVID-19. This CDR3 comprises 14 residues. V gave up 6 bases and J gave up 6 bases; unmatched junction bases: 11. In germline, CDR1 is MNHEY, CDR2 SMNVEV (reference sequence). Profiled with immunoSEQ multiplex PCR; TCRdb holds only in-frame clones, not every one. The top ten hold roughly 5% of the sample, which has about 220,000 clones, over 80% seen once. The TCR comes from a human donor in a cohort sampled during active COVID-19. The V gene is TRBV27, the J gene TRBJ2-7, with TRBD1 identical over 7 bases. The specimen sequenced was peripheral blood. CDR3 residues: CASRFLSAGGEQYF. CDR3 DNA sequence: TGTGCCAGCAGATTTCTGTCGGCAGGGGGCGAGCAGTACTTC.